Each of the 27 T cell receptor beta chains below was sequenced from the same sample in a study of beta chain features in type 1 diabetes. Every bit of the isolated RNA underwent reverse transcription, so sequencing read expressed TCRB transcripts. Only in-frame clones appear in the TCRdb table, and some are missing; sequencing was by immunoSEQ multiplex PCR. The repertoire holds about 360,000 clones, with roughly 12% as singletons. The specimen was naive CD4+ T cells from blood. The receptor source for this set is a young man in good health.

This clone has only a few counts. CDR3 in amino acids: CASSSSTSGVMNEQFF. In DNA form, the CDR3 reads TGTGCCAGCAGCTCATCAACTAGCGGGGTAATGAATGAGCAGTTCTTC. The rearrangement uses TRBV9 and TRBJ2-1; 10 bases fit TRBD2. This CDR3 has 16 residues. Germline V lookup: CDR1 SGDLS, CDR2 YYNGEE. Unmatched junction bases numbered 11, after V lost 4 bases and J lost 7 bases.

In its sample, this clone was seen a few times. This chain links TRBV29-1 with TRBJ2-6, with 10 nucleotides matching TRBD1. The CDR3 is 16 amino acids. V was pared by 6 bases and J by 4 bases, with 9 bases of the junction left unmatched. CDR1 is SQVTM, CDR2 ANQGSEA, per germline. The CDR3: CSVPRTGGTGANVLTF. CDR3 nucleotide sequence: TGCAGCGTCCCAAGGACAGGGGGAACCGGGGCCAACGTCCTGACTTTC.

V is TRBV6-6 and J is TRBJ2-4; D remains unclear. The CDR3 has 11 amino acids. V dropped 8 bases and J dropped 5 bases, with 7 bases sitting between them. Germline V gene lookup returns CDR1 MNHNY and CDR2 SVGAGI (reference sequence). The CDR3 here is CASVSQNIQYF. CDR3 DNA sequence: TGTGCCAGCGTCAGTCAAAACATTCAGTACTTC.

This chain uses TRBV6-5 with TRBJ1-1; the D gene is possibly TRBD1 (5 bases). Between the trimmed V and J ends, which lost 6 bases and 5 bases, there was a span of 16 bases. Germline loops: CDR1 MNHEY, CDR2 SVGAGI. The CDR3 extends over 14 amino acids. The chain's CDR3 is CASRGAYAGTEAFF. CDR3 nucleotide sequence: TGTGCCAGCAGAGGGGCGTATGCAGGGACTGAAGCTTTCTTT.

A few counts support this clone. The chain links TRBV12-5 to TRBJ2-1; 8 bases are a match to TRBD2. With 5 bases clipped from V and 0 bases from J, the junction kept 3 bases outside the gene matches. CDR1 LGHNT and CDR2 FRNRAP come from the germline V gene. This CDR3 has 15 amino acids. In DNA, the CDR3 is TGTGCTAGTGGTCAGGCGGGGGGCTCCTACAATGAGCAGTTCTTC. This gives the protein CASGQAGGSYNEQFF.

The chain carries TRBV5-1 and TRBJ2-6; a weak D match, TRBD1 (5 bases). V lost 3 bases to trimming and J lost 0 bases, with 7 bases between them. Germline V gene data show CDR1 as SGHRS and CDR2 as YFSETQ. CDR3 size: 15 residues. CDR3 sequence: CASSSGFSGANVLTF. In DNA form, the CDR3 reads TGCGCCAGCAGCTCAGGGTTCTCTGGGGCCAACGTCCTGACTTTC. The whole variable domain, filled in from reference TRBV5-1 and TRBJ2-6, reads KAGVTQTPRYLIKTRGQQVTLSCSPISGHRSVSWYQQTPGQGLQFLFEYFSETQRNKGNFPGRFSGRQFSNSRSEMNVSTLELGDSALYLCASSSGFSGANVLTFGAGSRLTVL.

This chain joins TRBV9 and TRBJ1-2; 9 nucleotides line up with TRBD1. CDR1 is SGDLS, CDR2 YYNGEE, per germline. The length of the CDR3 is 18 residues. The V and J ends lost 3 bases and 4 bases, in that order; junction bases with no gene match: 16. The CDR3 DNA reads as TGTGCCAGCAGCGAGCCCCCAGGGACAGGGAGCCGCTTCTATGGCTACACCTTC. Translated, it gives CASSEPPGTGSRFYGYTF.

This chain links TRBV6-5 with TRBJ2-6; 9 nucleotides match TRBD1. The CDR3 covers 16 residues. Germline CDR1 MNHEY, CDR2 SVGAGI. Trimming cost V 2 bases and J 3 bases; bases outside gene matches: 2. In DNA form, the CDR3 reads TGTGCCAGCAGTTACAGGGACAGGGTTGGGGCCAACGTCCTGACTTTC. This codes for CASSYRDRVGANVLTF.

Only a few counts were recorded for this clone. The V gene is TRBV5-4, the J gene TRBJ2-3, with D hard to call. Trimming pared 0 bases from V and 2 bases from J, leaving 10 bases between. The germline V gene encodes CDR1 SGHNT and CDR2 YYREEE (reference sequence). The CDR3 extends over 15 amino acids. Written as DNA, the CDR3 is TGTGCCAGCAGCTTGGGGCTTCACGTCACAGATACGCAGTATTTT. This codes for CASSLGLHVTDTQYF.

The chain uses TRBV29-1 and TRBJ2-3, with D perhaps matching TRBD1 (5 bases). The V gene's germline CDR1 is SQVTM and CDR2 ANQGSEA. V gave up 2 bases and J gave up 3 bases, with 9 bases separating them. The CDR3 has 13 residues. The CDR3 loop is CSVEQGMTDTQYF. CDR3 bases: TGCAGCGTTGAACAGGGTATGACAGATACGCAGTATTTT.

The V call is TRBV18, the J call TRBJ2-7, with TRBD1 matching 7 bases. J was trimmed by 3 bases and V by 3 bases; bases with no gene match: 8. Germline CDR1 reads KGHSH; CDR2 reads LQKENI. CDR3 length equals 15 residues. The CDR3: CASSPGQTEDYEQYF. The DNA of the CDR3 is TGTGCCAGCTCACCGGGACAGACCGAAGACTACGAGCAGTACTTC.

In this sample, this clone turned up a few times. V gene TRBV9 combines with J gene TRBJ1-3; TRBD1 is a possible D gene (6 bases). This CDR3 has 17 amino acids. Germline-derived CDR1 and CDR2 are SGDLS and YYNGEE. V was pared by 3 bases and J by 0 bases, with 16 bases between. Here the CDR3 reads CASSATTGFHSGNTIYF. DNA for the CDR3: TGTGCCAGCAGCGCGACTACAGGGTTCCACTCTGGAAACACCATATATTTT.

The chain carries TRBV7-9 and TRBJ2-7; D may be TRBD2 (5 bases). V was pared by 3 bases and J by 2 bases, with 11 bases between. The CDR3 length is 14 residues. CDR1 is SEHNR and CDR2 is FQNEAQ in the germline V gene (reference sequence). CDR3 region: CASSLGGSTYEQYF. The CDR3 coding sequence is TGTGCCAGCAGCTTGGGTGGGAGTACCTACGAGCAGTACTTC.

This clone was seen a few times. CDR3 DNA: TGTGCCAGCAGTTTAGGACAGGAGCACGAAAAACTGTTTTTT. This translates into CASSLGQEHEKLFF. The genes are TRBV28 and TRBJ1-4; 7 bases match TRBD1. Trimming cost V 2 bases and J 8 bases; bases outside gene matches: 5. The CDR3 consists of 14 residues. Germline V lookup: CDR1 MDHEN, CDR2 SYDVKM.

In its sample, this clone was seen a few times. The V call is TRBV7-2, the J call TRBJ2-5, with D possibly TRBD2 on 6 matching bases. CDR1 and CDR2 (germline): SGHTA, FQGNSA. The CDR3 covers 14 residues. V was shortened by 2 bases and J by 2 bases, with 9 bases between the two germline ends. This CDR3 is CASSLSTRQETQYF. CDR3 DNA: TGTGCCAGCAGCTTATCGACTAGACAAGAGACCCAGTACTTC.

The V call is TRBV5-1, the J call TRBJ2-2; TRBD1 is a possible D gene (6 bases). The germline gives CDR1 SGHRS, CDR2 YFSETQ. This CDR3 spans 14 amino acids. V shed 8 bases and J shed 9 bases, with 20 bases lying between them. This chain's CDR3 is CASRSGTSDRELFF. The CDR3 coding sequence is TGCGCCAGTAGATCCGGGACATCGGACCGGGAGCTGTTTTTT.

This clone was detected a few times. The chain recombines TRBV28 with TRBJ2-1; D gene ambiguous. CDR1 and CDR2 from the germline V gene are MDHEN and SYDVKM. CDR3 length: 16 residues. V lost 6 bases and J lost 0, with 15 bases in between. The CDR3 region has the DNA TGTGCCAGCAGCGGAGCGAGCCTTCCCTCCTACAATGAGCAGTTCTTC. It specifies CASSGASLPSYNEQFF.

The chain combines TRBV29-1 with TRBJ2-3; D gene unclear. V was shortened by 4 bases and J by 5 bases, with 13 bases between the two germline ends. Per the germline V gene, CDR1 is SQVTM and CDR2 is ANQGSEA. This CDR3 has 13 amino acids. The CDR3 region has the DNA TGCAGCGTTGCCCCAGATTCAGTAGATACGCAGTATTTT. Its protein is CSVAPDSVDTQYF.

The V gene is TRBV5-1, the J gene TRBJ2-3, with 10 bases that match TRBD1. CDR1 and CDR2 (germline): SGHRS, YFSETQ. The junction had 10 bases not matched to a gene; V was cut back by 0 bases and J by 3 bases. The CDR3 consists of 18 residues. The CDR3 region is CASSLGSDAGQGTDTQYF. The CDR3 DNA reads TGCGCCAGCAGCTTGGGATCCGATGCGGGACAGGGGACAGATACGCAGTATTTT.

This clone showed up just a few times. At one end, the junction sequence differs from germline, possibly due to a read error. This rearrangement joins TRBV7-7 to TRBJ2-1, with 16 bases that match TRBD2. The CDR3 sequence is 16 residues long. Germline values: CDR1 SSHAT, CDR2 FNYEAQ (reference sequence). CDR3 coding DNA: TGTGCTAGCAGCTTGGCCGGGACTAGCGGGAGGGCTGAGCAGTTCTTC. It is translated as CASSLAGTSGRAEQFF.

The J gene is TRBJ2-4, the V gene TRBV7-2, with no clear D. The CDR3 runs 15 residues. In germline, CDR1 is SGHTA, CDR2 FQGNSA. V was clipped by 5 bases and J by 9 bases, with 20 bases between them. The chain's CDR3 is CASSRLRVGLFIQYF. CDR3 in DNA: TGTGCCAGCAGCCGGCTCCGGGTTGGTCTCTTCATTCAGTACTTC.

This clone was observed a few times. The chain employs TRBV4-3 and TRBJ1-3, with 8 bases aligning to TRBD1. Germline V gives CDR1 LGHNA, CDR2 YSLEER. CDR3 length equals 15 residues. V dropped 4 bases and J dropped 8; count of bases not matched to a gene: 10. The CDR3 DNA reads TGCGCCAGCAGCCCCACAGGGGGGAAAGCTGACACCATATATTTT. It is translated as CASSPTGGKADTIYF.

The chain has TRBV19 and TRBJ1-2; 9 bases are shared with TRBD1. This CDR3 is built from 15 residues. Trimming took 8 bases from V and 0 from J; bases not matched to a gene: 7. Germline CDR1 is LNHDA and CDR2 is SQIVND (reference sequence). The CDR3 nucleotides read TGTGCCAGTCGGGACAGGGTGATATCTAACTATGGCTACACCTTC. Its protein product is CASRDRVISNYGYTF.

This clone occurred a few times. The V call is TRBV7-9, the J call TRBJ1-3; D is unclear. The length of the CDR3 is 16 residues. V was cut by 1 base and J by 2 bases, with 12 bases left in between. CDR1 and CDR2 from the germline V gene are SEHNR and FQNEAQ (reference sequence). Here the CDR3 DNA reads TGTGCCAGCAGCTTAGGATGGAGGCCAACTGGAAACACCATATATTTT. It translates to CASSLGWRPTGNTIYF.

This clone was detected a few times. For the CDR3, the DNA is TGCGCCAGCAGCCAATGGCAGGGGGGTTTGTCCTACGAGCAGTACTTC. Residues: CASSQWQGGLSYEQYF. The chain couples TRBV4-3 to TRBJ2-7; possible D gene TRBD1, 7 bases. The germline gives CDR1 LGHNA, CDR2 YSLEER. V was cut by 2 bases and J by 1 base, with 15 bases left in between. The CDR3 is 16 residues long.

This clone has more than one count but fewer than ten. This chain links TRBV4-2 with TRBJ1-2; 8 nucleotides agree with TRBD1. Germline V gene lookup returns CDR1 LGHNA and CDR2 YNFKEQ. V lost 4 bases to trimming and J lost 8 bases; unmatched junction nucleotides: 15. The CDR3 covers 16 residues. The CDR3 spells CASSLSTRTGMGGYTF. Here the CDR3 DNA reads TGTGCCAGCAGCCTTTCAACGAGGACAGGGATGGGCGGCTACACCTTC.

This chain connects TRBV4-3 to TRBJ2-2; the D gene is possibly TRBD2 (6 bases). Trimming removed 7 bases at V and 5 bases at J, with 14 bases between. The CDR3 spans 14 residues. CDR1 LGHNA and CDR2 YSLEER come from the germline V gene. CDR3 protein: CASTNRGSTGELFF. The CDR3 DNA is TGCGCCAGCACCAACCGGGGGTCTACCGGGGAGCTGTTTTTT.